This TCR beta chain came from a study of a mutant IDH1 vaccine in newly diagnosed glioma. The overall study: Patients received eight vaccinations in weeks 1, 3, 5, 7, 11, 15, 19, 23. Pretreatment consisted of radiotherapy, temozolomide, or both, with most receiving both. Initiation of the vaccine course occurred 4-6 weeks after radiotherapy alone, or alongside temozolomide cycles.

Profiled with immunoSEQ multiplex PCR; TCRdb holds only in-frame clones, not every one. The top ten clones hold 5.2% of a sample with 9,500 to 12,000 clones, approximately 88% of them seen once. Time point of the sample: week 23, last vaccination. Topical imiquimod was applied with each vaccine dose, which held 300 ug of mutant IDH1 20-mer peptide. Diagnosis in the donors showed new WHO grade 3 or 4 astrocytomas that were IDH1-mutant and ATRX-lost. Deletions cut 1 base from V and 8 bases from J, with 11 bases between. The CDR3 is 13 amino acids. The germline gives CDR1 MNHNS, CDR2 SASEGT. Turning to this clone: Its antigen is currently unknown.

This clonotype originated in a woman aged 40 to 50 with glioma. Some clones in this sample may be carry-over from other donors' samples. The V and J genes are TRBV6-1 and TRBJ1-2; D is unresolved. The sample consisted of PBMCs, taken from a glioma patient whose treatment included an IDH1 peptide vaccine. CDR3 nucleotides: TGTGCCAGCAGTGAAGGGGTTCGGGAGGGCTACACCTTC. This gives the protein CASSEGVREGYTF.